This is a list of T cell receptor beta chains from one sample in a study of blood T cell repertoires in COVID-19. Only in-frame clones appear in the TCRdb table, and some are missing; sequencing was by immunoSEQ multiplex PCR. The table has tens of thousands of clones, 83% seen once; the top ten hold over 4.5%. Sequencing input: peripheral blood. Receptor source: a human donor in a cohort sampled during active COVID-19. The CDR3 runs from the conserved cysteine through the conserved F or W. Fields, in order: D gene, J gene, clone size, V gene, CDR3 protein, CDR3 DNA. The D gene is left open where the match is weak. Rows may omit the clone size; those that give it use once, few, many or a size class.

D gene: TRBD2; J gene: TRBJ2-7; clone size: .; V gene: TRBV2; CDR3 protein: CASSELSGGAYEQYF; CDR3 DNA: TGTGCCAGCAGTGAACTTAGCGGGGGTGCCTACGAGCAGTACTTC
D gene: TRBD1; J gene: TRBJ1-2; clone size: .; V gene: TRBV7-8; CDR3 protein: CASSLAPMTGGYGYTF; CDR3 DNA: TGTGCCAGCAGCTTAGCCCCAATGACAGGGGGCTATGGCTACACCTTC
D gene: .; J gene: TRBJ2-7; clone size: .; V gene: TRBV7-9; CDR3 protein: CASSLDPGKISEQYF; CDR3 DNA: TGTGCCAGCAGCTTAGATCCGGGAAAGATTAGCGAGCAGTACTTC
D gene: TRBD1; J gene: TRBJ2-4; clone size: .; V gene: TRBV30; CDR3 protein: CAWKPYRGDIQYF; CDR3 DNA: TGTGCCTGGAAACCTTACAGGGGAGACATTCAGTACTTC
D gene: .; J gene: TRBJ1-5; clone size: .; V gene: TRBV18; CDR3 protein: CASSPGGRSRNQPQHF; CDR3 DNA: TGTGCCAGCTCACCAGGGGGCAGGTCGAGAAATCAGCCCCAGCATTTT
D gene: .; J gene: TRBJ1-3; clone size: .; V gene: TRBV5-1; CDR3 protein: CASSLVAVSSGNTIYF; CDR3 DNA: TGCGCCAGCAGCTTGGTCGCGGTAAGCTCTGGAAACACCATATATTTT
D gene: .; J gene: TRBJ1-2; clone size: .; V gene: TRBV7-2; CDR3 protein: CASSPRSGLNYGYTF; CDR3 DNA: TGTGCCAGCAGCCCCCGGTCAGGGCTTAACTATGGCTACACCTTC
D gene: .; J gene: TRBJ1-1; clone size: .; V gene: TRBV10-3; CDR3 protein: CATRAGVNTEAFF; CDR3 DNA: TGTGCCACGAGGGCGGGCGTGAACACTGAAGCTTTCTTT
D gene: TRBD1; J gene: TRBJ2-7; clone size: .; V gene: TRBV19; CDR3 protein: CASRLGQGAYEQYF; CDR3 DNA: TGTGCCAGTAGGTTAGGACAGGGAGCCTACGAGCAGTACTTC
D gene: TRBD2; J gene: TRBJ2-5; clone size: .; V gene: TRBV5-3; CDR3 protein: CARSIRTSSFQGETQYF; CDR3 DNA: TGTGCCAGAAGCATCCGGACTAGCTCCTTTCAAGGGGAGACCCAGTACTTC
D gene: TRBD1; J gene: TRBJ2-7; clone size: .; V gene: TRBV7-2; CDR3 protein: CASSSTGLEQYF; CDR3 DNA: TGTGCCAGCAGCTCGACAGGGCTCGAGCAGTACTTC
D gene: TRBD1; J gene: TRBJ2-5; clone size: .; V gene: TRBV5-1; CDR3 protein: CASSPRQGPLETQYF; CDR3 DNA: TGCGCCAGCAGCCCCAGACAGGGCCCTTTGGAGACCCAGTACTTC
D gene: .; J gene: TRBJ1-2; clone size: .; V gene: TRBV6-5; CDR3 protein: CASSYSGGVYGYTF; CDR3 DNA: TGTGCCAGCAGTTACTCGGGAGGGGTCTATGGCTACACCTTC
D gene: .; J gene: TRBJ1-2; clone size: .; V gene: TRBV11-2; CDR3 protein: CASSLGGGEGGYTF; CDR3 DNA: TGTGCCAGCAGCTTAGGAGGAGGAGAAGGCGGCTACACCTTC
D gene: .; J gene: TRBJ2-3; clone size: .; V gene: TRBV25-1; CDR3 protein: CASSELGGETGDTQYF; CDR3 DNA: TGTGCCAGCAGTGAATTAGGCGGGGAAACCGGAGATACGCAGTATTTT
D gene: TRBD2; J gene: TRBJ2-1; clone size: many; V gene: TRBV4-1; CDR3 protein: CASSQDLSSGGNNEQFF; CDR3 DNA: TGCGCCAGCAGCCAAGACCTCTCTAGCGGGGGGAACAATGAGCAGTTCTTC
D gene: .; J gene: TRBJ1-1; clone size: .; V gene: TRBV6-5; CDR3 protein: CASRPGQKNTEAFF; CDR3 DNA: TGTGCCAGCAGGCCGGGACAAAAGAACACTGAAGCTTTCTTT
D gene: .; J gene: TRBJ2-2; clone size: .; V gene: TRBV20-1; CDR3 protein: CSAPRTGELFF; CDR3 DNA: TGCAGTGCCCCTCGGACAGGGGAGCTGTTTTTT
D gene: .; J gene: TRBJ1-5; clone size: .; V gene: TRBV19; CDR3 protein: CASSMGEPQPQHF; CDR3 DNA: TGTGCCAGTAGTATGGGCGAGCCTCAGCCCCAGCATTTT
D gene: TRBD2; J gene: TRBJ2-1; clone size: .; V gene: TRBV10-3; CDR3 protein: CAIRASGGAVNEQFF; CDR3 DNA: TGTGCCATCCGGGCTAGCGGGGGGGCCGTTAATGAGCAGTTCTTC
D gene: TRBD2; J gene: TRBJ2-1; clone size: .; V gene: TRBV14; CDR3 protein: CASSQDRTSGVISEQFF; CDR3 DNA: TGTGCCAGCAGCCAAGACCGGACTAGCGGGGTTATAAGTGAGCAGTTCTTC
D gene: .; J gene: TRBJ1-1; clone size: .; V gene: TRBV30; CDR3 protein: CAWSVFREAFF; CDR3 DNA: TGTGCCTGGAGTGTGTTCCGGGAAGCTTTCTTT
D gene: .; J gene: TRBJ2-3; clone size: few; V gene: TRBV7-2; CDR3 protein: CASSLRGTPSTDTQYF; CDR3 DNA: TGTGCCAGCAGCTTAAGGGGGACACCATCCACAGATACGCAGTATTTT
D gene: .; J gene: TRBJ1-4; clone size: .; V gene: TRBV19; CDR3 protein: CASSSFSELFEKLFF; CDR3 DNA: TGTGCCAGTAGTAGCTTCAGTGAATTGTTCGAAAAACTGTTTTTT